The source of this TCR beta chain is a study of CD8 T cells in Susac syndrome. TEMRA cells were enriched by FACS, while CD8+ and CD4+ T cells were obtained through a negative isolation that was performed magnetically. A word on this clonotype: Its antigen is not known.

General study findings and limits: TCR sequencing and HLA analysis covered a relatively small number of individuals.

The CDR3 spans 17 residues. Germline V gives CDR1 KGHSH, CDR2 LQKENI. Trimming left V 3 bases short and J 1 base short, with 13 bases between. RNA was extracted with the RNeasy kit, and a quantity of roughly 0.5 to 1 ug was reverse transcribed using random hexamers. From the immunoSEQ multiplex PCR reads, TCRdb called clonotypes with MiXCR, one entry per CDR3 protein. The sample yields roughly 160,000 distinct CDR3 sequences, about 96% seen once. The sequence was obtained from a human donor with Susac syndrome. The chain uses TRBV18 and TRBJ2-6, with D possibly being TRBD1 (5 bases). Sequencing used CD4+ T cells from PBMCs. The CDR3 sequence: CASSPPEAGSGANVLTF. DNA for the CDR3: TGTGCCAGCTCACCGCCTGAGGCAGGGTCTGGGGCCAACGTCCTGACTTTC.